A selection of T cell receptor beta chains follows, all from one sample in a study of T-cell memory formation after mild COVID-19. TCRdb re-called the 5' RACE reads through MiXCR, storing one row per CDR3 protein. The sample contains about 350,000 distinct CDR3 sequences, roughly 13% of which appear only once. The sample comprised PBMCs or a T cell subset sorted from them (not recorded which). These receptors were obtained from a man aged 18 to 30 who had mild COVID-19 (a few samples of this study predate the infection). Cell type and time point are not known. Each CDR3 is given with its conserved first and last residue. A D gene is named only where the DNA matches it firmly. Size values are once, few and many counts, or a class for expanded clones, and some rows have none.

clone_size j_call v_call d_call cdr3_aa cdr3_nt
few TRBJ2-7 TRBV20-1 TRBD2 CSARDKASGRLEQYF TGCAGTGCTAGAGATAAGGCTAGCGGGCGCCTGGAGCAGTACTTC
NA TRBJ1-2 TRBV11-2 NA CASSYRGGGPYGYTF TGTGCCAGCAGCTACCGTGGCGGGGGTCCCTATGGCTACACCTTC
NA TRBJ2-1 TRBV7-9 NA CASSSGGSRHNEQFF TGTGCCAGCAGCTCAGGGGGGTCACGGCACAATGAGCAGTTCTTC
few TRBJ2-1 TRBV5-4 NA CASSLSGSRNEQFF TGTGCCAGCAGCTTGTCGGGTAGCCGCAATGAGCAGTTCTTC
NA TRBJ2-5 TRBV10-3 NA CAISVTRQSETQYF TGTGCCATCAGTGTTACTCGTCAATCGGAGACCCAGTACTTC
few TRBJ2-1 TRBV11-2 NA CASSRSGNEQFF TGTGCCAGCAGTAGGTCCGGTAATGAGCAGTTCTTC
NA TRBJ2-5 TRBV29-1 TRBD2 CSASLRSGGYKETQYF TGCAGCGCATCACTGCGAAGCGGGGGATATAAAGAGACCCAGTACTTC
NA TRBJ2-2 TRBV5-4 NA CASSSPGRANTGELFF TGTGCCAGCAGCTCTCCGGGACGAGCGAACACCGGGGAGCTGTTTTTT
few TRBJ1-4 TRBV6-2/TRBV6-3 NA CASSEGGNEKLFF TGTGCCAGCAGTGAGGGCGGAAATGAAAAACTGTTTTTT
many TRBJ2-1 TRBV7-9 NA CASSPRDGGDYNEQFF TGTGCCAGCAGCCCACGCGACGGGGGAGACTACAATGAGCAGTTCTTC
NA TRBJ2-7 TRBV28 NA CASRGPYEQYF TGTGCCAGCAGGGGGCCCTACGAGCAGTACTTC
NA TRBJ2-7 TRBV5-1 TRBD1 CASSLVGGIYEQYF TGCGCCAGCAGCTTGGTAGGGGGCATCTACGAGCAGTACTTC
few TRBJ2-7 TRBV5-1 NA CASSPRAAYEQYF TGCGCCAGCAGCCCTAGGGCCGCCTACGAGCAGTACTTC
NA TRBJ2-7 TRBV10-2 NA CASTDRTGVRYEQYF TGCGCCAGCACGGACAGGACGGGGGTCCGGTACGAGCAGTACTTC
NA TRBJ2-3 TRBV11-2 NA CASSIGNGESDTQYF TGTGCCAGCAGCATTGGAAACGGGGAGTCAGATACGCAGTATTTT
NA TRBJ2-1 TRBV7-3 NA CASSPIGSGEQFF TGTGCCAGCAGCCCCATCGGGAGTGGTGAGCAGTTCTTC
NA TRBJ2-3 TRBV6-4 NA CASSDGEGTDTQYF TGTGCCAGCAGTGACGGGGAGGGCACAGATACGCAGTATTTT
few TRBJ1-2 TRBV28 NA CASGPRNYGYTF TGTGCCAGCGGCCCCCGTAACTATGGCTACACCTTC
NA TRBJ2-5 TRBV5-1 TRBD2 CASSLPAGVQETQYF TGCGCCAGCAGCTTGCCAGCGGGGGTGCAAGAGACCCAGTACTTC